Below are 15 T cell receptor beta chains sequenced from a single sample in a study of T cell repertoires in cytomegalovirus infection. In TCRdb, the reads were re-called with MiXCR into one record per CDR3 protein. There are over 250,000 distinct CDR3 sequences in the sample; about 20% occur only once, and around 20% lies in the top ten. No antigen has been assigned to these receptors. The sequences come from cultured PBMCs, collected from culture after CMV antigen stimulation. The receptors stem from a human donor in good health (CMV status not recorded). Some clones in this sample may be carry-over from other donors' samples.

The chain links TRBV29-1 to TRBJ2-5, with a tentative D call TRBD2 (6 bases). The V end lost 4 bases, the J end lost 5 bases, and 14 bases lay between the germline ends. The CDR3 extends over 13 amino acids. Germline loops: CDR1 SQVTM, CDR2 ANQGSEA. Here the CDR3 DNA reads TGCAGCGTTGCCGGGAGTTGGGTGGAGACCCAGTACTTC. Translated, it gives CSVAGSWVETQYF.

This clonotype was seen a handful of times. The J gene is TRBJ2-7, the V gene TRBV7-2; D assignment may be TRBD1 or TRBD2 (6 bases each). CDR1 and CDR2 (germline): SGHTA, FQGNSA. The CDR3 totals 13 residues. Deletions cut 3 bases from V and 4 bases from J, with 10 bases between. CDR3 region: CASSFGGGYEQYV. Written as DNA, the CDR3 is TGTGCCAGCAGCTTCGGGGGCGGGTACGAGCAGTACGTC.

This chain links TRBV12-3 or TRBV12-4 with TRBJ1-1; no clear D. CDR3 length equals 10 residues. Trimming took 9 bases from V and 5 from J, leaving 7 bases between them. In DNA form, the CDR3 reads TGTGCCAGTGGGGATACTGAAGCTTTCTTT. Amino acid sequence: CASGDTEAFF.

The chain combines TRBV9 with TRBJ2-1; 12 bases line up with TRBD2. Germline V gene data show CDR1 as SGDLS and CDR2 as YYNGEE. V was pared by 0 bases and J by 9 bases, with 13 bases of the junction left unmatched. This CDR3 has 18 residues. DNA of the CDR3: TGTGCCAGCAGCGTAGCTCTCGCTAGCGGGAGGGGGGAGAGTGAGCAGTTCTTC. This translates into CASSVALASGRGESEQFF. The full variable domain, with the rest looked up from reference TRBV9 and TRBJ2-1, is DSGVTQTPKHLITATGQRVTLRCSPRSGDLSVYWYQQSLDQGLQFLIQYYNGEERAKGNILERFSAQQFPDLHSELNLSSLELGDSALYFCASSVALASGRGESEQFFGPGTRLTVL.

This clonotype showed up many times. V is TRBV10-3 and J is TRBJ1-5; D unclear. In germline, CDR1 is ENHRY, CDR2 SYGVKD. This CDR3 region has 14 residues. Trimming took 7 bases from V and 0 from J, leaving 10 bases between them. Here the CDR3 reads CAIKSDNSNQPQHF. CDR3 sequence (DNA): TGTGCCATCAAGAGCGATAATAGCAATCAGCCCCAGCATTTT.

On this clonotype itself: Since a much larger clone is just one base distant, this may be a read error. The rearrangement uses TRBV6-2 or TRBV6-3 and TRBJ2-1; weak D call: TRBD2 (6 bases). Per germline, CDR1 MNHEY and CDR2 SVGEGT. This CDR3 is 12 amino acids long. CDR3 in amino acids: CVSSLANHEQFF. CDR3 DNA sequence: TGTGTCAGCAGCCTAGCGAATCATGAGCAGTTCTTC.

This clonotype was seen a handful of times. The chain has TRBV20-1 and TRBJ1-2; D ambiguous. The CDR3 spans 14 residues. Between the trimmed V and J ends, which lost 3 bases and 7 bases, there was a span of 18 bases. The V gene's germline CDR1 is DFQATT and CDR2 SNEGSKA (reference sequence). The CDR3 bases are TGCAGTGCTAGCGGAAGGAGCGACGGTTCTGGCTACACCTTC. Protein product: CSASGRSDGSGYTF.

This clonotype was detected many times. The CDR3 region is CASSFGGIGNEQFF. The CDR3 DNA reads TGTGCCAGCAGCTTTGGGGGGATCGGCAATGAGCAGTTCTTC. This chain links TRBV7-9 with TRBJ2-1, with a possible D match to TRBD2 (6 bases). V was pared by 3 bases and J by 6 bases, with 12 bases between. Germline CDR1 reads SEHNR; CDR2 reads FQNEAQ (reference sequence). The CDR3 sequence is 14 residues long.

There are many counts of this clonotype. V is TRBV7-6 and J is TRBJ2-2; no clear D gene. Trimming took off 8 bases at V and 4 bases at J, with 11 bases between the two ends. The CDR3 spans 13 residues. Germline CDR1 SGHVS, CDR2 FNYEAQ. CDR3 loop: CASSPRTTGELFF. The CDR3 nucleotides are TGTGCCAGCTCCCCCCGGACCACCGGGGAGCTGTTTTTT.

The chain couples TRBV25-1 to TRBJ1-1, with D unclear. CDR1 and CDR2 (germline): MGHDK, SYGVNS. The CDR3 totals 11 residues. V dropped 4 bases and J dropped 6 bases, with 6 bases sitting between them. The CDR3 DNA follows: TGTGCCAGCAGTGGCCTCTCTGAAGCTTTCTTT. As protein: CASSGLSEAFF.

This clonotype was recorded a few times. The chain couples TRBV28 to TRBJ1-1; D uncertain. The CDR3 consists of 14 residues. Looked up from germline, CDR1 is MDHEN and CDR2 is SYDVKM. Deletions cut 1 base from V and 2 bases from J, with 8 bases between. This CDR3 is CASSLYGYNTEAFF. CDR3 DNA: TGTGCCAGCAGTTTATACGGGTATAACACTGAAGCTTTCTTT. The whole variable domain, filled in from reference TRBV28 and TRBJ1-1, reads DVKVTQSSRYLVKRTGEKVFLECVQDMDHENMFWYRQDPGLGLRLIYFSYDVKMKEKGDIPEGYSVSREKKERFSLILESASTNQTSMYLCASSLYGYNTEAFFGQGTRLTVV.

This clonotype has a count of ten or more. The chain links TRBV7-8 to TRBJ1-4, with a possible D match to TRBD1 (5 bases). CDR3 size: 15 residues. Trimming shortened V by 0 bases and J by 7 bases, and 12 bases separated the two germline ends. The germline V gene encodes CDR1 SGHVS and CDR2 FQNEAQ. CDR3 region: CASSLAWGLSEKLFF. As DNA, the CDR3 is TGTGCCAGCAGCTTAGCGTGGGGGTTGAGTGAAAAACTGTTTTTT.

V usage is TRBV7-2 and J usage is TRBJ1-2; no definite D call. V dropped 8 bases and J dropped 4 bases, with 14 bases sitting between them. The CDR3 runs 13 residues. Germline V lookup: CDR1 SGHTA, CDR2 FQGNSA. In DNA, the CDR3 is TGTGCCAGCCGTCTTTGGGCGGGCTATGGCTACACCTTC. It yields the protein CASRLWAGYGYTF.

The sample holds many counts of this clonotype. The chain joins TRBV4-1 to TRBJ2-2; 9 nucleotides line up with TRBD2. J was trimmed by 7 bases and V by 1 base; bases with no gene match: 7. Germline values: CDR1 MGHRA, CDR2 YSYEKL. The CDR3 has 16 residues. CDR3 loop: CASSQGAVREGGELFF. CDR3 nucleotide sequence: TGCGCCAGCAGCCAAGGTGCTGTGCGGGAGGGCGGGGAGCTGTTTTTT.

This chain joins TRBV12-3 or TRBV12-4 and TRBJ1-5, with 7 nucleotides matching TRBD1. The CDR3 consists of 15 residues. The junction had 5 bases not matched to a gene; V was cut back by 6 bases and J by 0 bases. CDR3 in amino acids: CASSETGNSNQPQHF. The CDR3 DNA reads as TGTGCCAGCAGCGAGACAGGGAATAGCAATCAGCCCCAGCATTTT.